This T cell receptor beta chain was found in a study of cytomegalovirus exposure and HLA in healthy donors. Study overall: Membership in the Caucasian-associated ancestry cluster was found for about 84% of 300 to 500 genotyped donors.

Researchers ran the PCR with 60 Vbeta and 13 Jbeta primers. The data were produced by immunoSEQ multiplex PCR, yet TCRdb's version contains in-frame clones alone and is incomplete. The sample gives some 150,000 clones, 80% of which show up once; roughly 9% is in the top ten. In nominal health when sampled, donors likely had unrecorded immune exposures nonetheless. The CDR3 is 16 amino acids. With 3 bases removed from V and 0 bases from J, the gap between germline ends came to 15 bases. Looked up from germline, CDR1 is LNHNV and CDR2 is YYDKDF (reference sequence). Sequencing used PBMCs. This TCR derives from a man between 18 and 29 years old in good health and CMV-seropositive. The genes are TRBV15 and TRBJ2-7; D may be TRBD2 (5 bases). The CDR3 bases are TGTGCCACCAGCAGTCGACCTAAGGGAGTCTCCTACGAGCAGTACTTC. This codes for CATSSRPKGVSYEQYF.